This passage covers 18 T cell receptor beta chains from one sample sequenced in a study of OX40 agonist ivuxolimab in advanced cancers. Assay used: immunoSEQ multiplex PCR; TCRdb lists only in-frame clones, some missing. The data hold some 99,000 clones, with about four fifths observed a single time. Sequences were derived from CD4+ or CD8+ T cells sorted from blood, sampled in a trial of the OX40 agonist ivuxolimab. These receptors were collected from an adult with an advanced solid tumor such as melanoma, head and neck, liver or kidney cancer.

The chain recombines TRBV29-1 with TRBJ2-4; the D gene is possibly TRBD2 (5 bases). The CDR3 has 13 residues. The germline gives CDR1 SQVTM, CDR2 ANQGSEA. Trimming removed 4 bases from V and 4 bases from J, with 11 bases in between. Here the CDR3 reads CSVASQKKNIQYF. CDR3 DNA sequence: TGCAGCGTTGCTAGCCAAAAGAAAAACATTCAGTACTTC.

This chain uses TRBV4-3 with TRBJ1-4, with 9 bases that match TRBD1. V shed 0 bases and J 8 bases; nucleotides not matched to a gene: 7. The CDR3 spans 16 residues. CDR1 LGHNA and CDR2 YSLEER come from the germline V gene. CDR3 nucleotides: TGCGCCAGCAGCCAAGACTACAGGGGGCGAAGCGAAAAACTGTTTTTT. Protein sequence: CASSQDYRGRSEKLFF.

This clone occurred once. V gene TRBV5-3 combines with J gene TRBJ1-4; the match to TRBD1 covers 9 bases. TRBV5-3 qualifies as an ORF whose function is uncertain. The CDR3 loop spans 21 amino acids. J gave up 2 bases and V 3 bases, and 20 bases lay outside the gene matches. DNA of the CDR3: TGTGCCAGAAGCTCCGCGTTGGGACAGGGAATACCTCGTGGGACTAATGAAAAACTGTTTTTT. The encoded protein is CARSSALGQGIPRGTNEKLFF.

The chain's CDR3 is CASSPDGAYEQYF. The CDR3 nucleotides are TGTGCCAGCAGCCCGGACGGGGCCTACGAGCAGTACTTC. The genes are TRBV6-5 and TRBJ2-7, with a possible D match to TRBD2 (5 bases). The CDR3 loop spans 13 amino acids. V lost 6 bases and J 2 bases, leaving 11 bases between the germline ends. Germline V lookup: CDR1 MNHEY, CDR2 SVGAGI.

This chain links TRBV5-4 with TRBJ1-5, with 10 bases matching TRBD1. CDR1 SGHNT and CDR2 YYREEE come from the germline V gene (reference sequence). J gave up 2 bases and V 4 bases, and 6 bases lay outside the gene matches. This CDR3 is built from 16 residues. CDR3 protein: CASSLGQGGGNQPQHF. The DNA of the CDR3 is TGTGCCAGCAGCCTAGGACAGGGGGGCGGCAATCAGCCCCAGCATTTT.

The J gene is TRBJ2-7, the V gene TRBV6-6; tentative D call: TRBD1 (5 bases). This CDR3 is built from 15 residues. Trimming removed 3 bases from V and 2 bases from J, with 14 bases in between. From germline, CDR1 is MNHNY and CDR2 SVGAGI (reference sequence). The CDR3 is CASSYQGRPTYEQYF. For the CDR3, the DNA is TGTGCCAGCAGTTATCAGGGCCGACCTACCTACGAGCAGTACTTC.

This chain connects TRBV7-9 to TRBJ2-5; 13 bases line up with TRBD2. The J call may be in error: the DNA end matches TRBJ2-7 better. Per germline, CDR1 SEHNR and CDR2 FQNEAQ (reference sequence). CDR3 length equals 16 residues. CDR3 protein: CASSLPGLAGSYEQYF. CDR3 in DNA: TGTGCCAGCAGCTTGCCGGGACTAGCGGGGTCCTACGAGCAGTACTTC.

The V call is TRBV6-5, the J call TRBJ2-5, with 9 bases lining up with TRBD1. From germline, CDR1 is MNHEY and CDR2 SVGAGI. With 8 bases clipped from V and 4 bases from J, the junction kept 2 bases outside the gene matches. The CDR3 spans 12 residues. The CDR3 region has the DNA TGTGCCAGCGGGACAGGGTTAGAGACCCAGTACTTC. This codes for CASGTGLETQYF.

Written as DNA, the CDR3 is TGTGCCAGCAGTTACCCTGGACACCCGGATGGCTACACCTTC. Protein product: CASSYPGHPDGYTF. This chain links TRBV6-6 with TRBJ1-2; D is perhaps TRBD1 (5 bases). The CDR3 is 14 amino acids. Germline V CDR1 and CDR2: MNHNY, SVGAGI (reference sequence). V was clipped by 2 bases and J by 6 bases, with 13 bases between them.

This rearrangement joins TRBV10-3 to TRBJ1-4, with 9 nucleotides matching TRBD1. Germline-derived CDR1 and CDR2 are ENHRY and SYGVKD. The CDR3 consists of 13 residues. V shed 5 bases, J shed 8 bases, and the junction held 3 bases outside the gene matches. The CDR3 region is CAISSGTGEKLFF. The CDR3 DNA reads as TGTGCCATCAGTTCCGGGACAGGGGAAAAACTGTTTTTT.

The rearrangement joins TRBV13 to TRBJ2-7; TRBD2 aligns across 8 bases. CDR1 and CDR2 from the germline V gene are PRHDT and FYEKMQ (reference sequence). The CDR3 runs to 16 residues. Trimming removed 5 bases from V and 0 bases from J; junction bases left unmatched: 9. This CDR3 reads CASSASGTSNSYEQYF. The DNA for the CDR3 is TGTGCCAGCAGCGCAAGCGGGACTAGTAACTCCTACGAGCAGTACTTC.

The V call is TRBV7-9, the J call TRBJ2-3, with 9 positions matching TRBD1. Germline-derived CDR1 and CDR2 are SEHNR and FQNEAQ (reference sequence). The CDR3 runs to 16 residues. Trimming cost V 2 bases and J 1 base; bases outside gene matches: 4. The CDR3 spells CASSLPTGGGTDTQYF. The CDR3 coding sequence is TGTGCCAGCAGCTTACCGACAGGGGGAGGCACAGATACGCAGTATTTT.

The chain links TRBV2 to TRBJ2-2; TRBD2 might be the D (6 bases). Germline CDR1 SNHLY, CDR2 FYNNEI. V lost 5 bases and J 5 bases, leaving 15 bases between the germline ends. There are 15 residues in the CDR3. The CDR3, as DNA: TGTGCCAGCAGTATCCTAGCGCCTGGGACCGGGGAGCTGTTTTTT. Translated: CASSILAPGTGELFF.

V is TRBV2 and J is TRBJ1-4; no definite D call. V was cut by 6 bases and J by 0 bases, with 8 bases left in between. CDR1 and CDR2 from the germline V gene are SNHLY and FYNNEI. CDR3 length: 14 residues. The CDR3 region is CASRDLATNEKLFF. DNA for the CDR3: TGTGCCAGCAGGGACCTCGCAACTAATGAAAAACTGTTTTTT.

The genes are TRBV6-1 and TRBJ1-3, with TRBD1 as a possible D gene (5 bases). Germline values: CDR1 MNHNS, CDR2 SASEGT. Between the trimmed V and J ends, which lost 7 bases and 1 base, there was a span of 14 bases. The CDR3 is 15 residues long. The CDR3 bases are TGTGCCAGCACCCCAAACGGGGGATCTGGAAACACCATATATTTT. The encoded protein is CASTPNGGSGNTIYF.

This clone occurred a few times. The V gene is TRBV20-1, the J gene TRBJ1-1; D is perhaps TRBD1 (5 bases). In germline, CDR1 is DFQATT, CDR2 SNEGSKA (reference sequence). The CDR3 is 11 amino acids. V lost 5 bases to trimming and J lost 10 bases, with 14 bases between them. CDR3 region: CSARVRVGAFF. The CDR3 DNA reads TGCAGTGCTCGAGTCAGGGTTGGAGCTTTCTTT.

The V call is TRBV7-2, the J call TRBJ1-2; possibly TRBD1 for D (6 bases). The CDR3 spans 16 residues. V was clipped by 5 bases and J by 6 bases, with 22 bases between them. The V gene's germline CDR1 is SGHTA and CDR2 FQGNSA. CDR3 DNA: TGTGCCAGCAGCCCACAAACAGGGCTCCGAGGGGATGGCTACACCTTC. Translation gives CASSPQTGLRGDGYTF.

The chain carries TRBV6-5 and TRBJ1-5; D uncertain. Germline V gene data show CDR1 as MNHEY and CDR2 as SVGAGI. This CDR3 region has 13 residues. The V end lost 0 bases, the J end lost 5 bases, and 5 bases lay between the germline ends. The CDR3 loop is CASSYSRDQPQHF. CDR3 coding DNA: TGTGCCAGCAGTTACTCGAGGGATCAGCCCCAGCATTTT.